This TCR beta chain originates from a study of human T cells and chemical hapten exposure. At the level of the study: TCR yields per sample varied, mainly owing to small pooled library volume differences. Findings of the study overall: DPC sensitization produced no change in TCRs with frequency above 1 in 1000.

Time point here: patch test 1, 2 weeks after DPC sensitization. Documented treatment: therapeutic diphenylcyclopropenone sensitization with weekly scalp DPC. Authors' methods: Per sample, the median was around 100,000 TCRs, with values from approximately 25,000 to 650,000. TCRdb processed the RACE reads anew with MiXCR; each CDR3 protein has one entry. The V and J calls were not made by the authors but by TCRdb's processing. Of a few hundred thousand distinct CDR3 sequences in the sample, more than 4.5% were seen once. J was trimmed by 5 bases and V by 2 bases; bases with no gene match: 7. This CDR3 has 16 residues. CDR1 is MNHEY, CDR2 SVGEGT, per germline. As concerns this clonotype: The antigen is undetermined.

This TCR was recovered from a woman in her 50s with alopecia areata. Some clones in this sample may be carry-over from other donors' samples. This sample comprised whole blood, obtained in connection with sensitization to the hapten diphenylcyclopropenone (DPC). This rearrangement joins TRBV6-2 or TRBV6-3 to TRBJ2-3, with 10 bases aligning to TRBD2. Written as DNA, the CDR3 is TGTGCCAGCAGTTACATAGCTAGCGGGAGCGAAGATACGCAGTATTTT. Translated: CASSYIASGSEDTQYF.